A selection of T cell receptor beta chains follows, all from one sample in a study of blood T cell repertoires in COVID-19. Using immunoSEQ multiplex PCR, the repertoire was profiled, and TCRdb retains in-frame clones only, with some absent. The table includes tens of thousands of clones, about four fifths detected once. Sequenced input: peripheral blood. The origin of the receptors is a woman in her sixties with acute or convalescent COVID-19. Both conserved end residues are part of each CDR3. A D gene is named only where the DNA matches it firmly. Clone sizes are given selectively: once, few, many, or a class where the clone is expanded.

D gene,J gene,clone size,V gene,CDR3 protein,CDR3 DNA
.,TRBJ2-6,.,TRBV10-3,CAISDISGANVLTF,TGTGCCATCAGCGACATTTCTGGGGCCAACGTCCTGACTTTC
TRBD1,TRBJ1-5,.,TRBV10-2,CASRFGQGNQPQHF,TGCGCCAGCAGATTCGGACAGGGCAATCAGCCCCAGCATTTT
.,TRBJ1-5,.,TRBV29-1,CSVEDGQINQPQHF,TGCAGCGTTGAAGATGGCCAGATCAATCAGCCCCAGCATTTT
TRBD2,TRBJ2-3,.,TRBV7-8,CASTLTSPDTQYF,TGTGCCAGCACCTTGACTAGCCCAGATACGCAGTATTTT
TRBD2,TRBJ2-1,.,TRBV12-5,CASGPGTRTNEQFF,TGTGCTAGTGGCCCCGGGACTAGAACCAATGAGCAGTTCTTC
TRBD1,TRBJ1-2,.,TRBV5-1,CASSPGTGRGGYTF,TGCGCCAGCAGCCCCGGGACAGGCAGAGGCGGCTACACCTTC
TRBD1,TRBJ1-1,.,TRBV5-8,CASYPLYQGAWNTEAFF,TGTGCCAGCTACCCTCTATATCAGGGGGCATGGAACACTGAAGCTTTCTTT
TRBD1,TRBJ1-2,.,TRBV6-6,CASIGAGTGIVYGYTF,TGTGCCAGCATTGGAGCAGGGACAGGGATAGTCTATGGCTACACCTTC
TRBD1,TRBJ1-5,.,TRBV3-1/TRBV3-2,CASSSRDRVNQPQHF,TGTGCCAGCAGCTCACGGGACAGGGTCAATCAGCCCCAGCATTTT
.,TRBJ2-5,.,TRBV4-1,CASSQDETGQETQYF,TGCGCCAGCAGCCAAGATGAAACAGGCCAAGAGACCCAGTACTTC
TRBD2,TRBJ2-1,.,TRBV2,CASRGEPLAGGLVF,TGTGCCAGCAGGGGGGAACCTTTAGCGGGAGGTCTGGTCTTC
.,TRBJ1-1,.,TRBV2,CASSLQGRGAFF,TGTGCCAGCAGCCTCCAGGGCCGTGGGGCTTTCTTT
.,TRBJ1-5,.,TRBV21-1,CASTGGVDQPQHF,TGTGCCAGCACGGGGGGGGTGGATCAGCCCCAGCATTTT
TRBD1,TRBJ2-7,.,TRBV6-5,CASSYGTEVDEQYF,TGTGCCAGCAGTTACGGGACAGAGGTGGACGAGCAGTACTTC
TRBD1,TRBJ1-2,.,TRBV12-3/TRBV12-4,CASSRTGNYGYTF,TGTGCCAGCAGCCGGACAGGAAACTATGGCTACACCTTC
.,TRBJ2-7,few,TRBV28,CASSFFRSGIYEQYF,TGTGCCAGCAGTTTTTTCCGTAGCGGAATCTACGAGCAGTACTTC
.,TRBJ2-7,.,TRBV19,CASSLIFGRSYEQYF,TGTGCCAGTAGCCTAATCTTTGGGCGCAGCTACGAGCAGTACTTC
TRBD1,TRBJ1-4,.,TRBV30,CAQERGRGEKLFF,TGTGCCCAAGAGAGGGGGCGGGGTGAAAAACTGTTTTTT
TRBD1,TRBJ1-2,few,TRBV10-1,CASSEGKTDRGCDGYTF,TGCGCCAGCAGTGAGGGAAAAACAGACAGGGGCTGTGATGGCTACACCTTC
TRBD2,TRBJ2-1,.,TRBV7-9,CASSPRLAGSSYNEQFF,TGTGCCAGCAGCCCCCGACTAGCGGGGAGCTCCTACAATGAGCAGTTCTTC
TRBD2,TRBJ2-3,.,TRBV14,CASSHGGATDTQYF,TGTGCCAGCAGCCACGGGGGGGCCACAGATACGCAGTATTTT
.,TRBJ2-2,.,TRBV2,CASNRNTGELFF,TGTGCCAGCAACAGGAACACCGGGGAGCTGTTTTTT
TRBD2,TRBJ2-1,.,TRBV19,CASSTLSGLSYNEQFF,TGTGCCAGTAGTACCCTTAGCGGGCTCTCCTACAATGAGCAGTTCTTC
.,TRBJ1-3,.,TRBV27,CASSFGGPLSGNTIYF,TGTGCCAGCAGTTTCGGGGGTCCCCTCTCTGGAAACACCATATATTTT
.,TRBJ1-6,.,TRBV6-5,CASRRQSPPLHF,TGTGCCAGCAGAAGACAGTCCCCACCCCTCCACTTT
.,TRBJ2-3,.,TRBV11-1,CASSPNTRRDTDTQYF,TGTGCCAGCAGCCCAAACACTAGGAGGGACACAGATACGCAGTATTTT
TRBD2,TRBJ2-1,.,TRBV29-1,CSVSSGSTYNEQFF,TGCAGCGTCTCTAGCGGGAGTACCTACAATGAGCAGTTCTTC
TRBD1,TRBJ1-1,.,TRBV6-6,CASSYLAGQGAEAFF,TGTGCCAGCAGTTACTTGGCGGGACAGGGGGCTGAAGCTTTCTTT
.,TRBJ2-7,.,TRBV5-6,CASSFGQTYEQYF,TGTGCCAGCAGCTTTGGACAAACCTACGAGCAGTACTTC
.,TRBJ2-5,.,TRBV10-3,CAISAGTRETQYF,TGTGCCATCAGTGCCGGGACTCGGGAGACCCAGTACTTC
.,TRBJ2-5,.,TRBV5-4,CASSLRGENQETQYF,TGTGCCAGCAGCTTGCGCGGGGAGAACCAAGAGACCCAGTACTTC
TRBD2,TRBJ2-5,.,TRBV9,CASSVSGLQETQYF,TGTGCCAGCAGCGTCTCGGGACTACAAGAGACCCAGTACTTC
.,TRBJ2-1,.,TRBV24-1,CATSGLTGGEQFF,TGTGCCACCAGTGGTTTAACCGGGGGTGAGCAGTTCTTC
TRBD2,TRBJ2-1,.,TRBV7-8,CASSLARGRGRVYNEQFF,TGTGCCAGCAGCTTAGCCCGGGGTCGCGGGAGGGTTTACAATGAGCAGTTCTTC
TRBD1,TRBJ2-7,once,TRBV5-8,CASSSDRNYEQYF,TGTGCCAGCAGCTCGGACAGGAACTACGAGCAGTACTTC
TRBD1,TRBJ1-1,.,TRBV27,CASTPGQSTEAFF,TGTGCCAGCACCCCGGGACAGAGCACTGAAGCTTTCTTT
TRBD1,TRBJ1-2,.,TRBV18,CASSPRDRVSGYTF,TGTGCCAGCTCACCTCGGGACAGAGTTTCAGGCTACACCTTC
.,TRBJ1-6,.,TRBV9,CASSVEGGKVPLHF,TGTGCCAGCAGCGTAGAAGGGGGAAAGGTACCCCTCCACTTT
.,TRBJ2-2,.,TRBV9,CASSVSTNTGELFF,TGTGCCAGCAGCGTTTCAACGAACACCGGGGAGCTGTTTTTT
TRBD2,TRBJ2-1,.,TRBV14,CASSLRPGLGSNEQFF,TGTGCCAGCAGCCTCCGGCCGGGACTAGGATCCAATGAGCAGTTCTTC
TRBD2,TRBJ2-1,.,TRBV7-9,CASSSGLAMNEQFF,TGTGCCAGCAGTTCGGGACTAGCGATGAATGAGCAGTTCTTC
.,TRBJ2-5,few,TRBV6-1,CASSEVGRVIGETQYF,TGTGCCAGCAGTGAAGTGGGCAGGGTTATAGGAGAGACCCAGTACTTC
TRBD2,TRBJ2-1,.,TRBV4-2,CASSQTSGNADEQFF,TGTGCCAGCAGCCAGACTAGCGGGAATGCCGATGAGCAGTTCTTC
TRBD2,TRBJ2-7,.,TRBV7-2,CASSLLGGRDEQYF,TGTGCCAGCAGCCTCCTCGGAGGGAGGGACGAGCAGTACTTC
TRBD1,TRBJ1-2,.,TRBV15,CATSRGGTGVVYGYTF,TGTGCCACCAGCAGAGGTGGGACAGGGGTGGTCTATGGCTACACCTTC
TRBD1,TRBJ2-5,.,TRBV7-3,CASSSTGQETQYF,TGTGCCAGCAGCTCGACAGGGCAGGAGACCCAGTACTTC
.,TRBJ1-5,.,TRBV6-5,CAGQAGMNQPQHF,TGTGCCGGTCAGGCAGGGATGAATCAGCCCCAGCATTTT
.,TRBJ1-5,.,TRBV6-1,CASSEPRQPQHF,TGTGCCAGCAGTGAACCCCGTCAGCCCCAGCATTTT
TRBD1,TRBJ2-3,.,TRBV5-1,CASSLPGTGGGTDTQYF,TGCGCCAGCAGCTTACCTGGGACAGGGGGCGGGACAGATACGCAGTATTTT
.,TRBJ1-5,.,TRBV3-1/TRBV3-2,CASSLNINQPQHF,TGTGCCAGCAGCCTTAATATCAATCAGCCCCAGCATTTT
TRBD2,TRBJ2-7,once,TRBV19,CASSASGSIYEQYF,TGTGCCAGTTCGGCCAGCGGGAGTATCTACGAGCAGTACTTC
.,TRBJ1-5,few,TRBV27,CASSSRQGSGNQPQHF,TGTGCCAGCAGTTCTCGGCAGGGAAGCGGCAATCAGCCCCAGCATTTT